Sequencing of this T cell receptor (beta chain) was carried out in a study of shared clonotypes between healthy human individuals. Looked up from germline, CDR1 is MDHEN and CDR2 is SYDVKM. This CDR3 is 14 amino acids long. Trimming took off 0 bases at V and 6 bases at J, with 11 bases between the two ends. Some clones are missing from TCRdb's copy, which holds only in-frame ones; the method was immunoSEQ multiplex PCR. The sample has some 1.5 million clones, roughly 95% seen once. The specimen was naive CD4+ T cells sorted from blood. Subset specified: CD45RA+ positively selected. This sequence was found in a man aged 25 to 45 in good health. This chain links TRBV28 with TRBJ1-1, with D possibly TRBD1 on 6 matching bases. CDR3 in amino acids: CASSLWTRTAEAFF. The CDR3 nucleotides read TGTGCCAGCAGTTTATGGACACGGACAGCTGAAGCTTTCTTT.